This T cell receptor (beta chain) was recovered during a study of graft-versus-host responses after intestinal transplantation. Study summary: Every recipient had anti-thymocyte globulin induction and around 3 years of tacrolimus plus steroids. Whole-study results and caveats: Circulating GvH clone levels at their peak were associated with HvG declines (early post-transplant).

The assay was immunoSEQ multiplex PCR, and TCRdb's table has in-frame clones only and misses some. The sample has about 97,000 clones, 80% to 95% seen once; the top ten hold about 16%. For this clone: The antigen remains unidentified.

The sequencing here drew on PBMCs, taken 450 to 480 days after intestinal transplant. This clonotype was sampled from a human patient who received an intestinal transplant, so some T cells may come from the graft donor.

This CDR3 is CASKRPGRYEQYF. CDR3 bases: TGTGCCAGCAAGAGACCGGGACGCTACGAGCAGTACTTC. The chain uses TRBV2 and TRBJ2-7; D might be TRBD1 or TRBD2, each matching 5 bases. The CDR3 runs to 13 residues. The germline CDR1 and CDR2 sequences are SNHLY and FYNNEI. The V end lost 7 bases, the J end lost 3 bases, and 13 bases lay between the germline ends.